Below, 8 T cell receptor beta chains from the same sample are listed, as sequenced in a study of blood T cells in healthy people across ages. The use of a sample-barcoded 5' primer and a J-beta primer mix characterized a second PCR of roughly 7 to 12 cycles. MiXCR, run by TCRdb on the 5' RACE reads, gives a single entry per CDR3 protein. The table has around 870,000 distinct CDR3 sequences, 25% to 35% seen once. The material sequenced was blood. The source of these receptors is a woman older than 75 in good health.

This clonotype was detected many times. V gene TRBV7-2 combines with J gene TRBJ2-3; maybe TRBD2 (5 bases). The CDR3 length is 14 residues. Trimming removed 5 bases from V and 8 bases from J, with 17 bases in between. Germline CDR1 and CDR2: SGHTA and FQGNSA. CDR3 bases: TGTGCCAGCAGCCAGACACTGCTAGGGAGTACGCAGTATTTT. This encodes CASSQTLLGSTQYF.

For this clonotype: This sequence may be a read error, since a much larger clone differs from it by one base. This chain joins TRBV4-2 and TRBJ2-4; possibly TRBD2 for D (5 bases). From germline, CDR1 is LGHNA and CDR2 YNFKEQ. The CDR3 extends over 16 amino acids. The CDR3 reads CASSQDKALAKNIRYF. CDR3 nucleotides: TGTGCCAGCAGCCAAGATAAGGCTCTAGCCAAAAACATTCGGTACTTC.

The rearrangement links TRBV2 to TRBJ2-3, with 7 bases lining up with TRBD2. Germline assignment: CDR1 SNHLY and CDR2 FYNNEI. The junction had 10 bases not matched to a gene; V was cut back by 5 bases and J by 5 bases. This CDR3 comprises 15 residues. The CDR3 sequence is CASSNEAGVGDTQYF. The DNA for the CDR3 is TGTGCCAGCAGTAACGAGGCGGGAGTGGGAGATACGCAGTATTTT.

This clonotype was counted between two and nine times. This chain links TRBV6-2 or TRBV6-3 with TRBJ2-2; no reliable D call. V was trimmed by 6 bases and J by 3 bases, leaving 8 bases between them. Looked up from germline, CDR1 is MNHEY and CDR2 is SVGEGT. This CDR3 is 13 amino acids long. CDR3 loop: CASRNEYTGELFF. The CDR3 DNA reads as TGTGCCAGCAGAAACGAGTACACCGGGGAGCTGTTTTTT.

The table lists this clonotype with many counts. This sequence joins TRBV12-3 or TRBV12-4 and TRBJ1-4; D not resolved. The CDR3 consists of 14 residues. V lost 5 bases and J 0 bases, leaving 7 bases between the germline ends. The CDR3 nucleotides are TGTGCCAGCAGTAGGGCAGCAACTAATGAAAAACTGTTTTTT. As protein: CASSRAATNEKLFF.

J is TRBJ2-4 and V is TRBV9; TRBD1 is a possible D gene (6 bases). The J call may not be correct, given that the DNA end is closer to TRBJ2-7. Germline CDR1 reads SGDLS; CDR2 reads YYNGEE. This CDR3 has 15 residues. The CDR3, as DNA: TGTGCCAGCAGCCGCCGGCCGAGACAGGCCTACGAGCAGTACTTC. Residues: CASSRRPRQAYEQYF.

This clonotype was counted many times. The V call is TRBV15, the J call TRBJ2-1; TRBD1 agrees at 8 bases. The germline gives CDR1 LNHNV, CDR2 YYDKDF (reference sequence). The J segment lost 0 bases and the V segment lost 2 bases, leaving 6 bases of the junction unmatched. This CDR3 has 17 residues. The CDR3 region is CATSRKAGGSSYNEQFF. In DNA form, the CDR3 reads TGTGCCACCAGCAGAAAGGCAGGGGGCAGCTCCTACAATGAGCAGTTCTTC.

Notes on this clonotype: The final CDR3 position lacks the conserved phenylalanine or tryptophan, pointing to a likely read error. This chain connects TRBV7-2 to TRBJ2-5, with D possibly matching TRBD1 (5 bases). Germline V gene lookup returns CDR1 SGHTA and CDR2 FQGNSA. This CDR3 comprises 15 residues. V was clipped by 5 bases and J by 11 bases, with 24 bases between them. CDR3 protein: CASSLRVVVRDEQYC. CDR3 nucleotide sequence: TGTGCCAGCAGCCTCAGGGTTGTGGTGCGCGATGAGCAGTACTGC.